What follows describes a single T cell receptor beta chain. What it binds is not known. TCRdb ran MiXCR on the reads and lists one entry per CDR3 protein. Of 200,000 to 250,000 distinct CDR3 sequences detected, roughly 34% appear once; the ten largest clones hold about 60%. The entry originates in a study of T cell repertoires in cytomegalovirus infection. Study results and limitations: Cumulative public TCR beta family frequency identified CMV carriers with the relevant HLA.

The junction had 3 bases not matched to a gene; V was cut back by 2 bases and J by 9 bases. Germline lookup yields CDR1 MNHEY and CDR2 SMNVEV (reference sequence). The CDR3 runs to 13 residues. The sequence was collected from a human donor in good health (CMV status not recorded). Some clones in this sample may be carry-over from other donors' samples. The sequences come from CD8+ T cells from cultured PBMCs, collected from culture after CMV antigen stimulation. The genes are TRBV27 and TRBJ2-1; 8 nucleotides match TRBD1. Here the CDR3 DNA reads TGTGCCAGCAGTTTAGGGGGACAGGTTGAGCAGTTCTTC. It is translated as CASSLGGQVEQFF.